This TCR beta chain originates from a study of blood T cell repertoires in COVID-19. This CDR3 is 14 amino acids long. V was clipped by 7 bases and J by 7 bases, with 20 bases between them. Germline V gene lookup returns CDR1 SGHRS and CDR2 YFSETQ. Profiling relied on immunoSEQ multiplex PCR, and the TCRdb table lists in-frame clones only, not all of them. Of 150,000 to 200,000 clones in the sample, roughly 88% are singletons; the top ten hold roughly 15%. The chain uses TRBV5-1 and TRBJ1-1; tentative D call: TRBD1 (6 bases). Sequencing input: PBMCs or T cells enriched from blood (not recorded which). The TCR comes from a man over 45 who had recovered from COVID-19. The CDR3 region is CASRTLTGTNEAFF. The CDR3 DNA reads TGCGCCAGCCGAACATTGACAGGAACGAATGAAGCTTTCTTT.